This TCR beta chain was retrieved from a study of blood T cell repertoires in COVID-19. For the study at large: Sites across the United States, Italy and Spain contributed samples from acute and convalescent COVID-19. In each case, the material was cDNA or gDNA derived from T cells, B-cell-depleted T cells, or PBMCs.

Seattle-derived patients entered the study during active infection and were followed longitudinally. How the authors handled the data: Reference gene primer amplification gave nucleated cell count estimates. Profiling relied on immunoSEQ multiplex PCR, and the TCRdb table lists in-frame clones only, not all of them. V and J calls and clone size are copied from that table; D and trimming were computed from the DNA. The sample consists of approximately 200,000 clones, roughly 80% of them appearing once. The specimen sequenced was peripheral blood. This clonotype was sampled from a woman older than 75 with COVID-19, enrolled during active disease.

The CDR3 loop reads CASSSPPEGARGYTF. Here the CDR3 DNA reads TGTGCCAGCAGTTCCCCGCCAGAAGGGGCGAGGGGCTACACCTTC. The genes are TRBV28 and TRBJ1-2, with TRBD1 as a possible D gene (5 bases). CDR1 is MDHEN, CDR2 SYDVKM, per germline. The V end lost 4 bases, the J end lost 8 bases, and 20 bases lay between the germline ends. The CDR3 has 15 amino acids.